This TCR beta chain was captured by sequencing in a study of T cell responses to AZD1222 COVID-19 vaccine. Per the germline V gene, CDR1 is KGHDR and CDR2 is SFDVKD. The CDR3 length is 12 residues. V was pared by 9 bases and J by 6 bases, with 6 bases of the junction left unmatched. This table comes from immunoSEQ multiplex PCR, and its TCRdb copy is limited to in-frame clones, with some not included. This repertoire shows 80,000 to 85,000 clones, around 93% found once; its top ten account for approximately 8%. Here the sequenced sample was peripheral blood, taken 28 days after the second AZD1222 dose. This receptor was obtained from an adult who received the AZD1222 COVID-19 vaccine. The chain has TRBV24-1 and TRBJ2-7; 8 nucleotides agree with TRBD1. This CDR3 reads CATDRGQSEQYF. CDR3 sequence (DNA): TGTGCCACCGACAGGGGTCAGAGCGAGCAGTACTTC.